This T cell receptor (beta chain) emerged from a study of blood T cell repertoires in COVID-19. Looking at the study overall: There were acute and convalescent COVID-19 samples, and they came from the United States, Italy and Spain.

The table came from immunoSEQ multiplex PCR; TCRdb's copy has only in-frame clones and leaves some out. The table has 150,000 to 200,000 clones, roughly three quarters seen once. Germline loops: CDR1 KGHDR, CDR2 SFDVKD. CDR3 length equals 14 residues. Unmatched junction bases numbered 7, after V lost 9 bases and J lost 4 bases. This receptor was obtained from a man aged 60-69 years with active or convalescent COVID-19. Source material: peripheral blood. The chain uses TRBV24-1 and TRBJ2-1; 8 nucleotides align to TRBD2. CDR3 residues: CATASASGYNEQFF. CDR3 sequence (DNA): TGTGCCACCGCGTCGGCTAGCGGGTACAATGAGCAGTTCTTC.